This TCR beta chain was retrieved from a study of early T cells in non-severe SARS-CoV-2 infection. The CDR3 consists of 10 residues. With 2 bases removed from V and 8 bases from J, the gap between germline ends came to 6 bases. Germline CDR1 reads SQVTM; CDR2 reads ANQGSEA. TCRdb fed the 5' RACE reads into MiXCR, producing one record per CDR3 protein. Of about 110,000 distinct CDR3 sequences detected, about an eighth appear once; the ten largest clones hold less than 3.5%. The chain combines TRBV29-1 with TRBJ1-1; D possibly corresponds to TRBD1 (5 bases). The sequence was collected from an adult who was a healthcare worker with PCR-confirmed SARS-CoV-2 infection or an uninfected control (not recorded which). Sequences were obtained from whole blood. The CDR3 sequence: CSVEYREAFF. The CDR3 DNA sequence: TGCAGCGTTGAATACAGGGAAGCTTTCTTT. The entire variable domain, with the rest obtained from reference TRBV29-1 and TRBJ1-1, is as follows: SAVISQKPSRDICQRGTSLTIQCQVDSQVTMMFWYRQQPGQSLTLIATANQGSEATYESGFVIDKFPISRPNLTFSTLTVSNMSPEDSSIYLCSVEYREAFFGQGTRLTVV.